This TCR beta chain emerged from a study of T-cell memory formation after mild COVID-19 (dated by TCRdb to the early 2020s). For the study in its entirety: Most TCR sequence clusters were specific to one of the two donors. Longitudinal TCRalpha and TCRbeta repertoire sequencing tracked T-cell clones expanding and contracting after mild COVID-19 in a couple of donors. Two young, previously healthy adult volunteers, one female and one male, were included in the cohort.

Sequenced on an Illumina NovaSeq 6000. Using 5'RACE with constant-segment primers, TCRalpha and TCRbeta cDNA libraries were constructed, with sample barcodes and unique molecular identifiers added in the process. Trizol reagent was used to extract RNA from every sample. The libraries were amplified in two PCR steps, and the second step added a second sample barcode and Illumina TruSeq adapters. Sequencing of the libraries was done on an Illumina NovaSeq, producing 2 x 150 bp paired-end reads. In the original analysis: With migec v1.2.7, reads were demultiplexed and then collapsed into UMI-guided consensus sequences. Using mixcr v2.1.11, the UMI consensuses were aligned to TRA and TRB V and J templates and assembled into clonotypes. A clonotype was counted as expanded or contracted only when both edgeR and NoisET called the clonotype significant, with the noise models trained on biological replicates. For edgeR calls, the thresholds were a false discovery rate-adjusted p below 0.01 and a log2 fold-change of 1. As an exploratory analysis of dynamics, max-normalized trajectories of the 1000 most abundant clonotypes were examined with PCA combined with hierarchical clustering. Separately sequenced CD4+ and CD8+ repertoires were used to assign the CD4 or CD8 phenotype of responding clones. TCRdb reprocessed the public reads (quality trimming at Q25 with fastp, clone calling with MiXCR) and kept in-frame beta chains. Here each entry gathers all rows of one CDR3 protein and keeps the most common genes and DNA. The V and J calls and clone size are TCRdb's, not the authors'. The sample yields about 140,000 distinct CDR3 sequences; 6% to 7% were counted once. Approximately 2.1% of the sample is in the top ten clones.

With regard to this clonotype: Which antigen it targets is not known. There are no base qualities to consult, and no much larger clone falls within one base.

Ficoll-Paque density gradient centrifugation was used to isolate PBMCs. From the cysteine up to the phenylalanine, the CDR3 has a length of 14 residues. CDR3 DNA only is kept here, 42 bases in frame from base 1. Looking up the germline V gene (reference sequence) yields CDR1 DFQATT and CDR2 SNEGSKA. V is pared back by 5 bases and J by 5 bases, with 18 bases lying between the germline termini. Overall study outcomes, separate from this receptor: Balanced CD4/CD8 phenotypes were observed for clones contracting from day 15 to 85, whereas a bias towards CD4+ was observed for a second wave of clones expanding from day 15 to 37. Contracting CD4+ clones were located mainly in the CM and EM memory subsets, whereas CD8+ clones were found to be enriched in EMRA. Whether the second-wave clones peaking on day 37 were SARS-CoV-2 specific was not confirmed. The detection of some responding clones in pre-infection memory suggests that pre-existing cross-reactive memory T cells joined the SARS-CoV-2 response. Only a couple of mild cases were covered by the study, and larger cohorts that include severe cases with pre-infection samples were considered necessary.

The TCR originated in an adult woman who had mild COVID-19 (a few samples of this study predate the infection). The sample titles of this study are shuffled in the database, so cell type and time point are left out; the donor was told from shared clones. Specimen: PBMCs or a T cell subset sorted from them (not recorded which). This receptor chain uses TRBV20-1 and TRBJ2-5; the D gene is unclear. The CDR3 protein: CSALMQLVAETQYF. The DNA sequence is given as TGCAGTGCTTTAATGCAGCTCGTCGCTGAGACCCAGTACTTC.